This T cell receptor beta chain stems from a study of blood T cell repertoires in COVID-19. About the study: T cells, B-cell-depleted T cells, or PBMCs provided the cDNA or gDNA that served as material.

The CDR3 is made up of 15 amino acids. CDR1 and CDR2 from the germline V gene are KGHSH and LQKENI. Trimming took 3 bases from V and 5 from J, leaving 11 bases between them. Only in-frame clones appear in the TCRdb table, and some are missing; sequencing was by immunoSEQ multiplex PCR. The table includes around 230,000 clones, roughly 80% detected once. What was sequenced was peripheral blood. The chain uses TRBV18 and TRBJ1-6; no reliable D call. This receptor was obtained from a woman aged 80 or older with acute or convalescent COVID-19. The DNA of the CDR3 is TGTGCCAGCTCACCTCGTCAGAAAGATAATTCACCCCTCCACTTT. It yields the protein CASSPRQKDNSPLHF.